This T cell receptor (beta chain) came from a study of blood T cell repertoires in COVID-19. Looking at the study overall: Spain, Italy and the United States supplied samples that represented acute and convalescent COVID-19. Nucleic acid was either cDNA or gDNA, and it came from T cells, B-cell-depleted T cells, or PBMCs.

The CDR3 extends over 14 amino acids. Germline CDR1 reads MNHEY; CDR2 reads SVGAGI. V was clipped by 6 bases and J by 1 base, with 12 bases between them. Original handling: Estimation of nucleated cell counts relied on the amplification of reference gene primers. Repertoires were generated with immunoSEQ multiplex PCR, while TCRdb's copy carries only in-frame clones and drops some. V and J calls plus clone size are reproduced from that table; the DNA served to infer D and trimming. Found here are about 25,000 clones, approximately 88% of them singletons; the top ten hold around 4.6%. What was sequenced was peripheral blood. The sequence came from a man aged 65 to 85 with active COVID-19. The rearrangement joins TRBV6-5 to TRBJ1-1; D may be TRBD1 (6 bases). CDR3 region: CASRPDRTNTEAFF. DNA for the CDR3: TGTGCCAGCAGACCAGACAGGACGAACACTGAAGCTTTCTTT.